This record covers a single TCR beta chain. A far larger clone is off by one base, so a read error is likely. Construction of TCR beta libraries relied on iRepertoire HTBI primers and on Arm-PCR targeting CDR3 regions. A single record per CDR3 protein comes from TCRdb applying MiXCR to the multiplex PCR reads. The table lists roughly 260,000 distinct CDR3 sequences, about 17% of them singletons. This sample stems from a study of regulatory T cells in long-lasting Graves disease. Time point here: newly diagnosed GD, antithyroid drugs for less than 3 months. Generation of the TCR library employed RNA extracted from PBMCs. V shed 5 bases, J shed 9 bases, and the junction held 5 bases outside the gene matches. The CDR3 covers 15 residues. In germline, CDR1 is SEHNR, CDR2 FQNEAQ (reference sequence). This sample also appeared in a second study, on T cells in Graves' hyperthyroidism and ophthalmopathy. That study reports: Expanded thyroid clonotypes (above 0.001) were mostly also found in blood. A model of 13 V-J features distinguished ophthalmopathy from stable hyperthyroidism.

This sample comprised peripheral blood mononuclear cells (PBMCs), obtained at new diagnosis, from a patient treated with antithyroid drugs. This chain joins TRBV7-9 and TRBJ2-1; TRBD2 matches at 15 bases. The source is a woman between 25 and 40 years old with Graves disease. CDR3 sequence: CASSGTSGGQGEQFF. As DNA, the CDR3 is TGTGCCAGCAGCGGGACTAGCGGGGGGCAAGGTGAGCAGTTCTTC.